These 10 T cell receptor beta chains share one sample of origin, sequenced in a study of blood T cells in healthy people across ages. The authors ran a second PCR of 7 to 11 cycles using a sample-barcoded 5' primer and a J-beta primer mix. From the 5' RACE reads, TCRdb called clonotypes with MiXCR, one entry per CDR3 protein. Counted here are 700,000 to 850,000 distinct CDR3 sequences, roughly 34% occurring once; the ten biggest clones make up under 15%. Sequenced material: blood. The receptors derive from a man aged 18 to 29 in good health.

This clonotype appeared a few times. This sequence joins TRBV27 and TRBJ1-5, with TRBD1 matching 7 bases. CDR1 MNHEY and CDR2 SMNVEV come from the germline V gene (reference sequence). The V gene end was trimmed by 6 bases and the J gene end by 5 bases; junction bases not matched to a gene: 10. The CDR3 loop spans 15 amino acids. CDR3 sequence (DNA): TGTGCCAGCAGCAATACAGGGGTCCGTTATCAGCCCCAGCATTTT. Translated, it gives CASSNTGVRYQPQHF.

This clonotype was seen only a few times. The chain links TRBV7-2 to TRBJ1-1; possible D gene TRBD1, 6 bases. V dropped 5 bases and J dropped 3 bases, with 13 bases sitting between them. This CDR3 is 14 amino acids long. Germline V lookup: CDR1 SGHTA, CDR2 FQGNSA. The CDR3 DNA is TGTGCCAGCAGCGGGTCCCCAGGGGACACTGAAGCTTTCTTT. Encoded protein: CASSGSPGDTEAFF.

This clonotype was detected only a few times. The rearrangement joins TRBV20-1 to TRBJ2-4; TRBD2 matches 11 bases. The J call is doubtful: the DNA matches TRBJ2-7 better. The germline V gene encodes CDR1 DFQATT and CDR2 SNEGSKA (reference sequence). The CDR3 has 13 residues. This CDR3 is CSATLAGVYEQYF. The CDR3 DNA reads as TGCAGTGCAACACTAGCGGGGGTCTACGAGCAGTACTTC.

With regard to this clonotype: Given a much more abundant clone one base away, this may be a read error. The rearrangement uses TRBV4-3 and TRBJ2-5, with 10 bases matching TRBD2. Germline CDR1 is LGHNA and CDR2 is YSLEER. The CDR3 has 17 amino acids. The trim removed 0 bases at V and 5 bases at J, leaving 9 bases unmatched. Here the CDR3 reads CASSQDLAGDQWETQYF. DNA of the CDR3: TGCGCCAGCAGCCAAGATCTAGCGGGGGACCAGTGGGAGACCCAGTACTTC.

This clonotype was recorded many times. The V call is TRBV2, the J call TRBJ2-1, with a possible D match to TRBD2 (5 bases). V shed 5 bases and J shed 5 bases, with 10 bases lying between them. The CDR3 contains 13 residues. The germline V gene encodes CDR1 SNHLY and CDR2 FYNNEI. CDR3 coding DNA: TGTGCCAGCAGTTACACTAGGGACAATGAGCAGTTCTTC. It specifies CASSYTRDNEQFF.

This rearrangement joins TRBV29-1 to TRBJ1-1, with TRBD1 matching 9 bases. CDR1 is SQVTM and CDR2 is ANQGSEA in the germline V gene. Trimming cost V 3 bases and J 5 bases; bases outside gene matches: 4. This CDR3 is 13 amino acids long. CDR3 sequence reads: CSVETGGGTEAFF. In DNA form, the CDR3 reads TGCAGCGTTGAGACAGGGGGTGGAACTGAAGCTTTCTTT.

The V gene is TRBV4-3, the J gene TRBJ2-1; 11 nucleotides agree with TRBD2. The CDR3 has 16 amino acids. Trimming removed 4 bases from V and 8 bases from J; junction bases left unmatched: 10. The germline gives CDR1 LGHNA, CDR2 YSLEER. The CDR3 loop reads CASSRTLAGGLDEQFF. The CDR3 DNA follows: TGCGCCAGCAGCCGGACCCTAGCGGGGGGTTTAGATGAGCAGTTCTTC.

The V call is TRBV7-3, the J call TRBJ2-5; D may be TRBD1 (6 bases). The CDR3 consists of 12 residues. Germline V gene sequence: CDR1 SGHTA, CDR2 FQGTGA. The V end lost 2 bases, the J end lost 11 bases, and 12 bases lay between the germline ends. CDR3 residues: CASSLGSGAQYF. The DNA for the CDR3 is TGTGCCAGCAGCTTAGGGTCAGGGGCGCAGTACTTC. Filled out from reference TRBV7-3 and TRBJ2-5, the complete variable domain reads GAGVSQTPSNKVTEKGKYVELRCDPISGHTALYWYRQSLGQGPEFLIYFQGTGAADDSGLPNDRFFAVRPEGSVSTLKIQRTERGDSAVYLCASSLGSGAQYFGPGTRLLVL.

The chain couples TRBV10-3 to TRBJ2-5, with a possible D match to TRBD1 (6 bases). CDR1 ENHRY and CDR2 SYGVKD come from the germline V gene. The CDR3 extends over 15 amino acids. The V end was cut by 0 bases, the J end by 4 bases, with 12 bases between. CDR3 residues: CAISESGRGGETQYF. The CDR3 DNA sequence: TGTGCCATCAGTGAGTCCGGCAGGGGTGGAGAGACCCAGTACTTC.

Concerning this clonotype itself: An end of the junction does not agree with germline; a read error may underlie this. This chain uses TRBV14 with TRBJ1-4; TRBD1 matches at 8 bases. Germline lookup yields CDR1 SGHDN and CDR2 FVKESK. The CDR3 length is 16 residues. CDR3 sequence (DNA): TGTGCCAGCAGCAACAGGGGGAGTCCCGCGTCTGAAGAACTGTTTTTT. It translates to CASSNRGSPASEELFF.